Included here is one TCR beta chain sequence, with context. Its antigen remains unidentified. The record has no base qualities; no much larger clone is one base away. The data derive from a study of blood T cell repertoires in COVID-19 (dated by TCRdb to the early 2020s). About the investigation overall: Samples from collaborators originated in the United States, Italy and Spain and spanned both the acute and convalescent phases of COVID-19. The prospective study material was composed of cDNA or gDNA derived from T cells, B-cell-depleted T cells, or PBMCs. The samples were drawn from the first 160 participants of the ongoing ImmuneRACE study and from 1,254 subjects provided by 6 global collaborators. The repertoires were released in a freely available public database meant as a resource for research on the immune response to SARS-CoV-2. Where HLA class I and class II types were available, the types were taken from metadata supplied by the sample provider, not from assay-based typing. Nearly every sample came with metadata listing a de-identified subject ID, COVID-19 status, age in years and sex. The dataset comprised deeply sampled blood TCRbeta repertoires from subjects exposed to, actively infected with, or recovered from COVID-19. General findings and caveats noted by the study authors: How much clinical and demographic metadata was included differed by source and by participant, and the metadata was provided uncurated.

TCRbeta CDR3 regions were amplified from genomic DNA using the immunoSEQ Assay, a bias-controlled multiplex PCR. The study's processing was this. The number of nucleated cells in each sample was estimated from the amplification of reference gene primers within the assay. To quantify the absolute abundance of each unique TCRbeta CDR3 rearrangement, sequence reads were collapsed and filtered. Productive Simpson clonality was computed per sample as the square root of Simpson's diversity index over productive rearrangements. Imported from immuneACCESS, the table was reduced by TCRdb to in-frame sequences with V and J called. These copies leave out some clones; in studies compared against another copy, an unresolved V gene accounts for under half, and the cause of the remainder is not known. V, J and clone size are those of that table, while D and trimming were read from the DNA. The sample table holds around 260,000 clones, of which about 85% were seen once. The ten most abundant clones make up roughly 0.94% of the sample.

In Seattle, one collaborating source enrolled patients while the infection was active and tracked those patients longitudinally over the course of disease. Each collaborating institution followed its own protocols to collect whole blood in K2EDTA tubes. For TCRbeta analysis, collaborators shipped samples as frozen whole blood, isolated PBMCs, or DNA extracted from either of those sample types. Germline trimming amounts to 2 bases on V and 2 bases on J, with 3 as the count of junction bases outside the gene matches. The germline V gene supplies CDR1 SGHTA and CDR2 FQGNSA. From cysteine to phenylalanine, the CDR3 is 14 amino acids long. The only DNA kept is the CDR3, 42 bases in frame from the first base.

This sequence uses TRBV7-2 and TRBJ2-7, and 7 junctional nucleotides match TRBD2. The TCR was taken from a human donor with COVID-19, enrolled during active disease. The donor label of this sample is uncertain. Sample: peripheral blood. The CDR3 protein: CASSLTSVPYEQYF. The nucleotides are TGTGCCAGCAGCTTAACTAGCGTTCCCTACGAGCAGTACTTC.